This is a list of T cell receptor beta chains from one sample in a study of regulatory T cells in long-lasting Graves disease. A single record per CDR3 protein comes from TCRdb applying MiXCR to the multiplex PCR reads. The profile shows 310,000 or so distinct CDR3 sequences, around a fifth of them singletons. The sample consisted of peripheral blood mononuclear cells (PBMCs), taken when the disease was refractory, from a patient treated with antithyroid drugs. These receptors originate from a female donor with Graves disease. The CDR3 runs from the conserved cysteine through the conserved F or W. D genes are given only for firm matches. A row's size may be missing; if present it is once, few, many or a size class.

d_call	clone_size	cdr3_length	v_call	j_call	cdr3_nt	cdr3_aa
-	-	11	TRBV7-9	TRBJ1-1	TGTGCCAGCAGCCGAACCCTGGGAGCTTTCTTT	CASSRTLGAFF
-	many	14	TRBV7-2	TRBJ1-1	TGTGCCAGCAGTTTAGGAGGGGGAAACACTGAAGCTTTCTTT	CASSLGGGNTEAFF
-	many	16	TRBV7-2	TRBJ2-2	TGTGCCAGCAGCTTAGCAGGACAGAGTCACACCGGGGAGCTGTTTTTT	CASSLAGQSHTGELFF
-	many	14	TRBV28	TRBJ2-7	TGTGCCAGCACCCCGGTCGGGGGAGGTCACGAGCAGTACTTC	CASTPVGGGHEQYF
TRBD1	many	15	TRBV12-3/TRBV12-4	TRBJ2-2	TGTGCCAGCAGTTTAGGTCCAGGGGGCACCGGGGAGCTGTTTTTT	CASSLGPGGTGELFF
TRBD2	many	13	TRBV29-1	TRBJ2-7	TGCAGCGTACAACTAGCGGGAGCCTACGAGCAGTACTTC	CSVQLAGAYEQYF
-	few	16	TRBV19	TRBJ1-5	TGTGCCAGTAGTACCCGACAGCGGGGAATTGATCAGCCCCAGCATTTT	CASSTRQRGIDQPQHF
-	few	13	TRBV5-1	TRBJ1-6	TGCGCCAGCAGCTTGGGACCTCAGTCGGCCCTCCACTTT	CASSLGPQSALHF
TRBD2	-	18	TRBV28	TRBJ2-2	TGTGCCAGCAGTTCACCCCCCGGGACTAGCGGGAGGGCCTTGGAGCTGTTTTTT	CASSSPPGTSGRALELFF
-	many	14	TRBV5-6	TRBJ1-4	TGTGCCAGCAGCGATACCGGGACAAGTGGAAAACTGTTTTTT	CASSDTGTSGKLFF
TRBD1	-	15	TRBV20-1	TRBJ2-7	TGCAGTGCAAGGGGACAGCTACATTCTCCCTACGAGCAGTACTTC	CSARGQLHSPYEQYF
-	-	17	TRBV6-1	TRBJ2-5	TGTGCCAGCACCCACGGCCGGTTAGCGGACAAGTCAGAGACCCAGTACTTC	CASTHGRLADKSETQYF
-	-	15	TRBV4-3	TRBJ1-2	TGCGCCAGCAGCCACGTTGACAAACGACCTAATGGCTACACCTTC	CASSHVDKRPNGYTF
-	many	15	TRBV11-2	TRBJ2-7	TGTGCCAGCAGGGACTCTAGGTCGGCTTCCCACGAGCAGTACTTC	CASRDSRSASHEQYF
-	once	16	TRBV7-9	TRBJ1-2	TGTGCCAGTAGCGTATACCACAGGGTAATGGTAGGGGGCTACACCTTC	CASSVYHRVMVGGYTF
-	many	16	TRBV6-5	TRBJ1-1	TGTGCCAGCAGTTCGGTGGACATATCGACGAACACTGAAGCTTTCTTT	CASSSVDISTNTEAFF
TRBD2	-	13	TRBV20-1	TRBJ2-1	TGCAGTGCTACTAGCGGGATTCACAATGAGCAGTTCTTC	CSATSGIHNEQFF
-	many	13	TRBV27	TRBJ2-1	TGTGCCAGCAGACAGGTAAACTACAATGAGCAGTTCTTC	CASRQVNYNEQFF
-	-	15	TRBV28	TRBJ2-1	TGTGCCAGCAGTTCAACGGGAGACTCCTACAATGAGCAGTTCTTC	CASSSTGDSYNEQFF
-	few	15	TRBV12-3/TRBV12-4	TRBJ2-3	TGTGCCAGCAGTTCGTCGGGACTGGGCACAGATACGCAGTATTTT	CASSSSGLGTDTQYF
-	-	14	TRBV10-3	TRBJ2-5	TGTGCCATCAGTCGGGCTATTGGGGGCGAGACCCAGTACTTC	CAISRAIGGETQYF
TRBD2	-	18	TRBV18	TRBJ2-1	TGTGCCAGCTCACCAAAGGGAGGTCTAGCGGGTACATACAATGAGCAGTTCTTC	CASSPKGGLAGTYNEQFF
-	many	14	TRBV28	TRBJ2-7	TGTGCCAGCAGTCCCACAAGGAGCTCCTACGAGCAGTACTTC	CASSPTRSSYEQYF
-	many	19	TRBV9	TRBJ1-6	TGTGCCAGCAGCGTAGTACCGTGCGACAGCAGGGGAGAATGTTCACCCCTCCACTTT	CASSVVPCDSRGECSPLHF
TRBD1	few	15	TRBV27	TRBJ1-6	TGTGCCAGCAGTCACCGACAGGGGCAGGATTCACCCCTCCACTTT	CASSHRQGQDSPLHF
-	once	14	TRBV20-1	TRBJ2-3	TGCAGTGCGCCTGGACTGGATGGCACAGATACGCAGTATTTT	CSAPGLDGTDTQYF
TRBD2	-	16	TRBV28	TRBJ2-2	TGTGCCAGCACCGCGACTAGCGGGAGACGGGCCGGGGAGCTGTTTTTT	CASTATSGRRAGELFF
TRBD2	many	17	TRBV2	TRBJ2-5	TGTGCCAGCAGGGCCATAGCGGGAGCCCCGTACCAAGAGACCCAGTACTTC	CASRAIAGAPYQETQYF
-	-	13	TRBV12-3/TRBV12-4	TRBJ2-7	TGTGCCAGCAGCCCCGGAACATCCTGCGAGCAGTACTTC	CASSPGTSCEQYF
TRBD2	many	16	TRBV28	TRBJ2-7	TGTGCCAGCAGTACGGCTGGACTAGCGGGAACCTACGAGCAGTACTTC	CASSTAGLAGTYEQYF
TRBD2	many	12	TRBV12-3/TRBV12-4	TRBJ2-5	TGTGCCATCCGACTAGCGGGCGGGACCCAGTACTTC	CAIRLAGGTQYF
-	few	14	TRBV20-1	TRBJ1-4	TGCAGTGCTAGAGCTAGGGAATCTAATGAAAAACTGTTTTTT	CSARARESNEKLFF
-	many	13	TRBV2	TRBJ1-2	TGTGCCAGCAGTGAGGCAGGGATCTATGGCTACACCTTC	CASSEAGIYGYTF
TRBD2	-	16	TRBV12-3/TRBV12-4	TRBJ2-3	TGTGCCAGCACTCTTCTAGCGGGAGGGCCCACAGATACGCAGTATTTT	CASTLLAGGPTDTQYF
TRBD2	many	14	TRBV7-2	TRBJ2-7	TGTGCCAGCAGCTTACCGGCTAGCGGGAACGAGCAGTACTTC	CASSLPASGNEQYF
-	many	16	TRBV12-3/TRBV12-4	TRBJ1-4	TGTGCCAGCAGTTTAGGTGGGCGCAGGGACGGGGCAAAACTGTTTTTT	CASSLGGRRDGAKLFF
-	many	15	TRBV27	TRBJ1-5	TGTGCCAGCAGTTGGGCAGGGAACAGCAATCAGCCCCAGCATTTT	CASSWAGNSNQPQHF
-	few	16	TRBV7-3	TRBJ1-6	TGTGCCAGCAGCGGCCTTATTAAGGGGGGAAATTCACCCCTCCACTTT	CASSGLIKGGNSPLHF
-	-	13	TRBV7-9	TRBJ1-1	TGTGCCAGCAGCTTTGGTAGGGGCACTGAAGCTTTCTTT	CASSFGRGTEAFF
TRBD2	-	14	TRBV30	TRBJ2-7	TGTGCCTCCGAGGTGGGGACTAGCGGTATGGAGCAGTACTTC	CASEVGTSGMEQYF
TRBD2	-	12	TRBV7-9	TRBJ2-7	TGTGCCAGCAGCTCCCTAGCGGCTGAGCAGTACTTC	CASSSLAAEQYF
-	-	13	TRBV19	TRBJ1-3	TGTGCCAGTAGCTTTGCGTCTGGAAACACCATATATTTT	CASSFASGNTIYF
-	-	12	TRBV20-1	TRBJ1-4	TGCAGCTGTGGGGGCACTAATGAAAAACTGTTTTTT	CSCGGTNEKLFF
-	-	14	TRBV20-1	TRBJ2-3	TGCAGTGCTAGTTCCAGGGTTGGCACAGATACGCAGTATTTT	CSASSRVGTDTQYF
TRBD2	-	14	TRBV5-1	TRBJ2-7	TGCGCCAGCAGCTTGGACGGGAGGGACTACGAGCAGTACTTC	CASSLDGRDYEQYF
-	-	16	TRBV5-1	TRBJ2-2	TGCGCCAGCAGCTTCGCATGGGGCTGGAGCACCGGGGAGCTGTTTTTT	CASSFAWGWSTGELFF
TRBD1	many	15	TRBV28	TRBJ1-5	TGTGCCAGCAGTCTAGTACAGGGGAGCAATCAGCCCCAGCATTTT	CASSLVQGSNQPQHF
-	many	10	TRBV6-2/TRBV6-3	TRBJ1-2	TGTGCCAGCAGTTCCTATGGCTACACCTTC	CASSSYGYTF
-	-	12	TRBV28	TRBJ1-1	TGTGCCAGCAGTCCGAGGCCCTCTGAAGCTTTCTTT	CASSPRPSEAFF
-	many	12	TRBV12-3/TRBV12-4	TRBJ2-7	TGTGCCAGCAGTACCCCCATAGGCGAGCAGTACTTC	CASSTPIGEQYF
-	many	15	TRBV7-2	TRBJ2-6	TGTGCCAGCAGCTTAGCCGTGCTTGGGGCCAACGTCCTGACTTTC	CASSLAVLGANVLTF
-	many	14	TRBV6-1	TRBJ1-4	TGTGCCAGCAGTGAGCCGGGTACGCGGGAAAAACTGTTTTTT	CASSEPGTREKLFF
-	-	14	TRBV5-6	TRBJ2-2	TGTGCCAGCAGCTTGGCGGGACGGATCGGGGAGCTGTTTTTT	CASSLAGRIGELFF
-	-	13	TRBV10-3	TRBJ2-7	TGTGCCATCAGTGAGTCGAACGTCTACGAGCAGTACTTC	CAISESNVYEQYF
-	many	14	TRBV28	TRBJ2-7	TGTGCCAGCAGTTTGAGTGGTGTACTCTACGAGCAGTACTTC	CASSLSGVLYEQYF
-	-	14	TRBV20-1	TRBJ1-5	TGCAGTACTAACCGGGCAGGATCCGTTCAGCCCCAGCATTTT	CSTNRAGSVQPQHF
-	-	16	TRBV12-3/TRBV12-4	TRBJ2-1	TGTGCCAGCAGCACCACGGTCCCCGGCTCTTACAATGAGCAGTTCTTC	CASSTTVPGSYNEQFF